This note documents a single TCR beta chain sequence. The table came from immunoSEQ multiplex PCR; TCRdb's copy has only in-frame clones and leaves some out. The sample shows around 110,000 clones, about 80% of them seen only once. CDR3 size: 12 residues. V gave up 1 base and J gave up 6 bases, with 6 bases separating them. Germline V CDR1 and CDR2: SEHNR, FQNEAQ (reference sequence). The source of the sample is a study of blood T cell repertoires in COVID-19. Source material: peripheral blood. This clonotype originated in a man aged 65-85 years with acute or convalescent COVID-19. The rearrangement links TRBV7-9 to TRBJ1-2, with D uncertain. CDR3 nucleotide sequence: TGTGCCAGCAGCTTAGATCCAGATGGCTACACCTTC. Translating it yields CASSLDPDGYTF.